The next 2 T cell receptor beta chains were all read from a single sample in a study of shared clonotypes between healthy human individuals. This table comes from immunoSEQ multiplex PCR, and its TCRdb copy is limited to in-frame clones, with some not included. Found here are about 1 million clones, approximately 72% of them singletons; the top ten hold about 1.5%. Sequencing was done on a sample of memory CD4+ T cells sorted from blood. Documented subset: CD45RA-negative fraction. The receptors were gathered from a man younger than 30 in good health.

The chain recombines TRBV5-5 with TRBJ2-2; 8 bases match TRBD2. The trim removed 2 bases at V and 5 bases at J, leaving 11 bases unmatched. CDR1 and CDR2 from the germline V gene are SGHKS and YYEKEE (reference sequence). CDR3 length equals 17 residues. This chain's CDR3 is CASSLIAGGAGTGELFF. The CDR3 nucleotides are TGTGCCAGCAGCTTAATCGCGGGAGGAGCTGGTACCGGGGAGCTGTTTTTT.

The chain links TRBV4-2 to TRBJ1-3, with D possibly TRBD1 on 5 matching bases. Per the germline V gene, CDR1 is LGHNA and CDR2 is YNFKEQ. Trimming cost V 0 bases and J 0 bases, with 12 bases left between them. The CDR3 extends over 17 amino acids. The CDR3 DNA follows: TGTGCCAGCAGCCAAGATTCCACAGGCCTCTCTGGAAACACCATATATTTT. It specifies CASSQDSTGLSGNTIYF.